This T cell receptor (beta chain) appears in the sequencing data of a study of yellow fever vaccine responses in identical twins. Study conclusions and caveats: Twins' T cell vaccine responses reportedly looked partly convergent, partly personalized.

Germline CDR1 is MGHRA and CDR2 is YSYEKL. Trimming removed 1 base from V and 5 bases from J; junction bases left unmatched: 8. This CDR3 is 15 amino acids long. Note on this clonotype: Its antigen is undetermined.

TCRdb reanalysed the RT-PCR reads using MiXCR and keeps one entry per CDR3 protein. The profile shows around 18,000 distinct CDR3 sequences, 82% of them singletons. The V and J genes are TRBV4-1 and TRBJ2-7; 7 bases are shared with TRBD2. Sample: T cells from blood (PBMCs), unsorted or a sorted subset (not recorded which), taken before or after yellow fever vaccination (not recorded which). The TCR comes from a woman aged 18-35 years who received the yellow fever vaccine. This CDR3 is CASSQAGRVGDEQYF. DNA for the CDR3: TGCGCCAGCAGCCAAGCGGGGAGGGTCGGCGACGAGCAGTACTTC.